This TCR beta chain was sequenced during a study of T cell responses to AZD1222 COVID-19 vaccine. The CDR3 consists of 13 residues. Germline V gene sequence: CDR1 LGHNA, CDR2 YNFKEQ. Trimming stripped 1 base from V and 5 bases from J, with 9 bases between. TCRdb keeps only in-frame clones here, not all; method: immunoSEQ multiplex PCR. The sample contains over 100,000 clones, approximately 91% of which appear only once. Sequenced here: peripheral blood, sampled on day 0 of AZD1222 vaccination. The chain links TRBV4-2 to TRBJ2-7; unclear D gene. This clonotype originated in an adult in good health. Here the CDR3 reads CASSQVTGDEQYV. CDR3 DNA: TGTGCCAGCAGCCAAGTCACCGGAGACGAGCAGTACGTC.